Presented here are 15 T cell receptor beta chains from one specimen sequenced in a study of molecular identifiers for immune sequencing clone quantification. TCRdb recomputed calls from the PCR reads with MiXCR, one row per CDR3 protein. Of 88,000 or so distinct CDR3 sequences listed, 20% to 25% are singletons. Sequenced material: naive CD8+ T cells from blood, with Jurkat cell RNA spiked in. Noted subset: FACS-sorted CD8+CD4-CCR7+CD45RA+ naive T cells. Source of these receptors: a human donor in good health. Some libraries in this study had Jurkat cell RNA spiked in.

This clonotype appeared a few times. The J gene is TRBJ2-1, the V gene TRBV24-1; TRBD1 aligns across 7 bases. Germline V gives CDR1 KGHDR, CDR2 SFDVKD. This CDR3 has 14 amino acids. The junction had 8 bases not matched to a gene; V was cut back by 5 bases and J by 8 bases. CDR3 nucleotides: TGTGCCACCAGTGTGTGGGACAGCGTCGATGAGCAGTTCTTC. Translated: CATSVWDSVDEQFF.

This clonotype was observed at least ten times. The chain joins TRBV5-4 to TRBJ2-5; 7 nucleotides align to TRBD2. V dropped 0 bases and J dropped 1; count of bases not matched to a gene: 3. In germline, CDR1 is SGHNT, CDR2 YYREEE (reference sequence). CDR3 length equals 15 residues. The CDR3 DNA is TGTGCCAGCAGCTTGGCGCCGGGGGGCCAAGAGACCCAGTACTTC. Encoded protein: CASSLAPGGQETQYF.

This clonotype was counted between two and nine times. This chain links TRBV9 with TRBJ2-1; D possibly corresponds to TRBD2 (5 bases). Trimming cost V 3 bases and J 0 bases, with 13 bases left between them. The CDR3 is 16 residues long. Germline CDR1 SGDLS, CDR2 YYNGEE. This chain's CDR3 is CASSESTTSSYNEQFF. The CDR3 coding sequence is TGTGCCAGCAGCGAAAGTACTACTAGCTCCTACAATGAGCAGTTCTTC.

In the case of this clonotype: A single base separates this from a much larger clone, so it may be a read error. The chain carries TRBV20-1 and TRBJ2-3; D perhaps matches TRBD1 (6 bases). Germline CDR1 reads DFQATT; CDR2 reads SNEGSKA (reference sequence). The CDR3 length is 13 residues. The CDR3 DNA reads TGCAGTGCCTACTTGGGGGCCACAGATACGCGGTATTTT. This codes for CSAYLGATDTRYF.

The chain couples TRBV10-3 to TRBJ2-7; no reliable D call. The CDR3 is 16 amino acids. Trimming took 0 bases from V and 2 from J, leaving 14 bases between them. Germline V gene sequence: CDR1 ENHRY, CDR2 SYGVKD. The CDR3, as DNA: TGTGCCATCAGTGAGTCGATTATTGAACAGACCTACGAGCAGTACTTC. Translating gives CAISESIIEQTYEQYF.

Remarks on this clonotype: Possible read error: a much larger clone is one base away. This sequence joins TRBV27 and TRBJ1-4, with D unclear. Germline-derived CDR1 and CDR2 are MNHEY and SMNVEV (reference sequence). V lost 5 bases to trimming and J lost 4 bases, with 14 bases between them. The CDR3 sequence is 15 residues long. As DNA, the CDR3 is TGTGCCAGCAGTAAAGGGAACGCCCATAATGAAAAACTGTTTTTT. Amino acids: CASSKGNAHNEKLFF.

There are a few counts of this clonotype. This chain joins TRBV28 and TRBJ2-1, with a tentative D call TRBD2 (5 bases). Trimming left V 2 bases short and J 7 bases short, with 12 bases between. The germline V gene has CDR1 MDHEN and CDR2 SYDVKM. This CDR3 has 14 residues. CDR3 loop: CASSLVQTGNEQFF. In nucleotides, the CDR3 is TGTGCCAGCAGTTTAGTGCAAACGGGGAATGAGCAGTTCTTC.

About this clonotype: An end of the junction differs from the germline gene, which may be a read error. The chain couples TRBV19 to TRBJ2-1, with D perhaps TRBD1 (6 bases). Germline CDR1 is LNHDA and CDR2 is SQIVND (reference sequence). CDR3 length: 15 amino acids. The chain's CDR3 is CVSSIAGVACNEQFF. The CDR3, as DNA: TGTGTCAGTAGTATTGCAGGGGTCGCCTGCAATGAGCAGTTCTTC.

To note about this clonotype: This sequence may be a read error, since a much larger clone differs from it by one base. The J gene is TRBJ2-7, the V gene TRBV29-1; possible D gene TRBD2, 5 bases. The CDR3 is 12 residues long. Germline-derived CDR1 and CDR2 are SQVTM and ANQGSEA. This CDR3 reads CSVEYGVYGQYF. The CDR3 nucleotides are TGCAGCGTTGAATACGGGGTCTACGGGCAGTACTTC.

This clonotype was recorded many times. V gene TRBV7-9 combines with J gene TRBJ1-1; D gene uncertain. V gave up 5 bases and J gave up 7 bases, with 11 bases separating them. Germline-derived CDR1 and CDR2 are SEHNR and FQNEAQ (reference sequence). The CDR3 runs 12 residues. Here the CDR3 reads CASSPHYGEAFF. The CDR3 DNA reads as TGTGCCAGCAGCCCCCACTACGGTGAAGCTTTCTTT.

This chain connects TRBV19 to TRBJ2-1; 9 bases are a match to TRBD2. The V gene's germline CDR1 is LNHDA and CDR2 SQIVND (reference sequence). The CDR3 has 16 residues. V shed 2 bases, J shed 3 bases, and the junction held 5 bases outside the gene matches. The CDR3 loop is CASSIWAGGGYNEQFF. The DNA for the CDR3 is TGTGCCAGTAGTATATGGGCGGGGGGGGGCTACAATGAGCAGTTCTTC. Filled out from reference TRBV19 and TRBJ2-1, the complete variable domain reads DGGITQSPKYLFRKEGQNVTLSCEQNLNHDAMYWYRQDPGQGLRLIYYSQIVNDFQKGDIAEGYSVSREKKESFPLTVTSAQKNPTAFYLCASSIWAGGGYNEQFFGPGTRLTVL.

V usage is TRBV27 and J usage is TRBJ1-2; D possibly corresponds to TRBD1 (5 bases). This CDR3 is built from 15 residues. Between the trimmed V and J ends, which lost 1 base and 6 bases, there was a span of 15 bases. Per the germline V gene, CDR1 is MNHEY and CDR2 is SMNVEV (reference sequence). DNA of the CDR3: TGTGCCAGCAGTTTATTAGGGGACCAAGTCAATGGCTACACCTTC. This translates into CASSLLGDQVNGYTF.

The chain combines TRBV27 with TRBJ1-2; 7 positions match TRBD1. Germline V gene sequence: CDR1 MNHEY, CDR2 SMNVEV (reference sequence). This CDR3 spans 16 amino acids. J was trimmed by 0 bases and V by 2 bases; bases with no gene match: 6. The CDR3 is CASSLDAGGANYGYTF. Written as DNA, the CDR3 is TGTGCCAGCAGTTTAGACGCAGGGGGAGCTAACTATGGCTACACCTTC.

There are many counts of this clonotype. This chain links TRBV11-2 with TRBJ1-4; D is unclear. V was pared by 5 bases and J by 0 bases, with 10 bases between. CDR3 size: 15 residues. The germline gives CDR1 SGHAT, CDR2 FQNNGV. The CDR3 loop is CASSLAAATNEKLFF. CDR3 nucleotides: TGTGCCAGCAGCCTGGCTGCTGCAACTAATGAAAAACTGTTTTTT.

This chain uses TRBV30 with TRBJ1-1; no firm D call. The CDR3 consists of 10 residues. CDR1 and CDR2 from the germline V gene are GTSNPN and SVGIG (reference sequence). Trimming took off 2 bases at V and 2 bases at J, with 0 bases between the two ends. The CDR3 nucleotides read TGTGCCTGGAGTAACACTGAAGCTTTCTTT. It translates to CAWSNTEAFF.